This is a list of T cell receptor beta chains from one sample in a study of T-cell memory formation after mild COVID-19. TCRdb independently ran MiXCR on the 5' RACE reads; one entry per CDR3 protein. The table records about 27,000 distinct CDR3 sequences, 15% to 20% of them present only once. The sample comprised PBMCs or a T cell subset sorted from them (not recorded which). These TCRs come from an adult who had mild COVID-19 (a few samples of this study predate the infection). Cell type and time point are not known. Both conserved end residues are part of each CDR3. A D gene is named only where the DNA matches it firmly. Not all rows give a size; the values are once, few, many and, for expanded clones, a class.

j_call: TRBJ2-1
clone_size: many
d_call: NA
v_call: TRBV7-2
cdr3_aa: CASSSRWGPGTYNEQFF
cdr3_nt: TGTGCCAGCAGCTCGAGATGGGGCCCAGGCACCTACAATGAGCAGTTCTTC

j_call: TRBJ1-1
clone_size: many
d_call: TRBD1
v_call: TRBV12-3/TRBV12-4
cdr3_aa: CASSHNRGSEAFF
cdr3_nt: TGTGCCAGCAGTCATAACAGGGGATCAGAAGCTTTCTTT

j_call: TRBJ2-5
clone_size: NA
d_call: NA
v_call: TRBV15
cdr3_aa: CATSRDAETQYF
cdr3_nt: TGTGCCACCAGCAGAGATGCGGAGACCCAGTACTTC

j_call: TRBJ2-1
clone_size: many
d_call: NA
v_call: TRBV25-1
cdr3_aa: CASREGGVWNEQFF
cdr3_nt: TGTGCCAGCAGGGAGGGGGGGGTGTGGAATGAGCAGTTCTTC

j_call: TRBJ1-2
clone_size: NA
d_call: NA
v_call: TRBV2
cdr3_aa: CASNRDYGYTF
cdr3_nt: TGTGCCAGCAACAGGGACTATGGCTACACCTTC

j_call: TRBJ1-1
clone_size: many
d_call: NA
v_call: TRBV3-1
cdr3_aa: CASSPRQSLNTEAFF
cdr3_nt: TGTGCCAGCAGCCCGAGACAGTCCCTGAACACTGAAGCTTTCTTT

j_call: TRBJ1-5
clone_size: medium-sized
d_call: TRBD1
v_call: TRBV12-3/TRBV12-4
cdr3_aa: CASSSDRAGQPQHF
cdr3_nt: TGTGCCAGCAGTTCGGACAGGGCGGGTCAGCCCCAGCATTTT

j_call: TRBJ2-1
clone_size: few
d_call: NA
v_call: TRBV3-1
cdr3_aa: CASSQMTTANNEQFF
cdr3_nt: TGTGCCAGCAGCCAAATGACGACTGCTAACAATGAGCAGTTCTTC

j_call: TRBJ1-2
clone_size: many
d_call: TRBD1
v_call: TRBV20-1
cdr3_aa: CSARAPGQYNYGYTF
cdr3_nt: TGCAGTGCTAGAGCGCCGGGACAGTATAACTATGGCTACACCTTC

j_call: TRBJ2-5
clone_size: NA
d_call: NA
v_call: TRBV2
cdr3_aa: CASSVMPTQETQYF
cdr3_nt: TGTGCCAGCAGTGTCATGCCCACCCAAGAGACCCAGTACTTC

j_call: TRBJ1-2
clone_size: many
d_call: TRBD1
v_call: TRBV20-1
cdr3_aa: CSAPGTGVKGYTF
cdr3_nt: TGCAGTGCTCCCGGGACAGGGGTAAAGGGCTACACCTTC

j_call: TRBJ2-3
clone_size: many
d_call: TRBD2
v_call: TRBV12-3/TRBV12-4
cdr3_aa: CASSKLAGGTDTQYF
cdr3_nt: TGTGCCAGCAGCAAACTAGCGGGGGGCACAGATACGCAGTATTTT

j_call: TRBJ2-7
clone_size: many
d_call: NA
v_call: TRBV24-1
cdr3_aa: CATSDSPSYEQYF
cdr3_nt: TGTGCCACCAGTGATTCGCCCAGCTACGAGCAGTACTTC

j_call: TRBJ2-1
clone_size: NA
d_call: NA
v_call: TRBV27
cdr3_aa: CASSPLSGRGGNEQFF
cdr3_nt: TGTGCCAGCAGTCCCCTAAGCGGTAGGGGGGGCAATGAGCAGTTCTTC

j_call: TRBJ2-3
clone_size: many
d_call: NA
v_call: TRBV18
cdr3_aa: CASSTIGGLSTDTQYF
cdr3_nt: TGTGCCAGCTCAACTATAGGCGGTCTAAGCACAGATACGCAGTATTTT

j_call: TRBJ1-2
clone_size: many
d_call: NA
v_call: TRBV5-4
cdr3_aa: CASSSGTVANYGYTF
cdr3_nt: TGTGCCAGCAGCTCTGGGACGGTGGCTAACTATGGCTACACCTTC

j_call: TRBJ2-2
clone_size: many
d_call: NA
v_call: TRBV4-3
cdr3_aa: CASSQEALPTSTGELFF
cdr3_nt: TGCGCCAGCAGCCAAGAGGCCCTTCCGACTTCTACCGGGGAGCTGTTTTTT

j_call: TRBJ2-5
clone_size: many
d_call: NA
v_call: TRBV27
cdr3_aa: CASSPILRGAGETQYF
cdr3_nt: TGTGCCAGCAGTCCCATCTTGCGCGGGGCGGGGGAGACCCAGTACTTC

j_call: TRBJ2-3
clone_size: many
d_call: TRBD2
v_call: TRBV7-9
cdr3_aa: CASRSTGTRATDTQYF
cdr3_nt: TGTGCCAGCAGGTCTACCGGGACTAGAGCCACAGATACGCAGTATTTT

j_call: TRBJ2-3
clone_size: many
d_call: NA
v_call: TRBV20-1
cdr3_aa: CSARAYRPNSDTQYF
cdr3_nt: TGCAGTGCTAGGGCTTACAGGCCTAATTCAGATACGCAGTATTTT

j_call: TRBJ2-1
clone_size: many
d_call: TRBD1
v_call: TRBV19
cdr3_aa: CAIGPTGGRGNEQFF
cdr3_nt: TGTGCCATCGGACCGACAGGGGGCAGAGGGAATGAGCAGTTCTTC

j_call: TRBJ2-7
clone_size: many
d_call: NA
v_call: TRBV28
cdr3_aa: CASRVGTEYEQYF
cdr3_nt: TGTGCCAGCAGGGTCGGGACGGAGTACGAGCAGTACTTC

j_call: TRBJ2-7
clone_size: many
d_call: NA
v_call: TRBV5-1
cdr3_aa: CASNSGADYSYEQYF
cdr3_nt: TGCGCCTCGAATTCGGGGGCCGACTATTCCTACGAGCAGTACTTC

j_call: TRBJ2-5
clone_size: many
d_call: NA
v_call: TRBV3-1
cdr3_aa: CASSHGNGNQETQYF
cdr3_nt: TGTGCCAGCAGCCACGGAAACGGGAATCAAGAGACCCAGTACTTC

j_call: TRBJ1-2
clone_size: few
d_call: NA
v_call: TRBV18
cdr3_aa: CASSPNSAANYGYTF
cdr3_nt: TGTGCCAGCTCACCGAACAGTGCAGCTAACTATGGCTACACCTTC

j_call: TRBJ2-7
clone_size: many
d_call: NA
v_call: TRBV6-1
cdr3_aa: CASSRVSYEQYF
cdr3_nt: TGTGCCAGCAGCAGGGTTTCCTACGAGCAGTACTTC

j_call: TRBJ2-7
clone_size: many
d_call: TRBD1
v_call: TRBV29-1
cdr3_aa: CSALNRGSSYEQYF
cdr3_nt: TGCAGCGCCCTCAACAGGGGCAGCTCCTACGAGCAGTACTTC

j_call: TRBJ2-7
clone_size: many
d_call: NA
v_call: TRBV4-1
cdr3_aa: CASSQGFGDEQYF
cdr3_nt: TGCGCCAGCAGCCAAGGTTTCGGGGACGAGCAGTACTTC

j_call: TRBJ2-1
clone_size: many
d_call: TRBD2
v_call: TRBV4-3
cdr3_aa: CASSLRLAGANEQFF
cdr3_nt: TGCGCCAGCAGCCTCCGACTAGCGGGAGCCAATGAGCAGTTCTTC

j_call: TRBJ2-7
clone_size: many
d_call: TRBD1
v_call: TRBV29-1
cdr3_aa: CSVEETGMSSYEQYF
cdr3_nt: TGCAGCGTTGAAGAGACAGGGATGAGCTCCTACGAGCAGTACTTC

j_call: TRBJ1-4
clone_size: NA
d_call: NA
v_call: TRBV7-9
cdr3_aa: CASSPPNEKLFF
cdr3_nt: TGTGCCAGCAGCCCGCCAAATGAAAAACTGTTTTTT

j_call: TRBJ2-1
clone_size: many
d_call: TRBD1
v_call: TRBV7-8
cdr3_aa: CASSTTGGNEQFF
cdr3_nt: TGTGCCAGCAGCACCACAGGGGGCAATGAGCAGTTCTTC

j_call: TRBJ2-5
clone_size: many
d_call: NA
v_call: TRBV7-8
cdr3_aa: CASSLGGGRETQYF
cdr3_nt: TGTGCCAGCAGCTTAGGCGGGGGCCGTGAGACCCAGTACTTC

j_call: TRBJ1-2
clone_size: NA
d_call: NA
v_call: TRBV4-3
cdr3_aa: CASSQSSGAVDYGYTF
cdr3_nt: TGCGCCAGCAGCCAGAGTAGTGGGGCGGTGGACTATGGCTACACCTTC

j_call: TRBJ2-1
clone_size: many
d_call: NA
v_call: TRBV25-1
cdr3_aa: CASNKAGDNEQFF
cdr3_nt: TGTGCCAGCAACAAGGCAGGGGACAATGAGCAGTTCTTC

j_call: TRBJ1-6
clone_size: many
d_call: NA
v_call: TRBV18
cdr3_aa: CASLPGLDSPLHF
cdr3_nt: TGTGCCAGCCTCCCGGGGTTGGATTCACCCCTCCACTTT

j_call: TRBJ1-1
clone_size: many
d_call: TRBD1
v_call: TRBV18
cdr3_aa: CASSPRTGALNTEAFF
cdr3_nt: TGTGCCAGCTCACCTAGAACAGGGGCCTTGAACACTGAAGCTTTCTTT

j_call: TRBJ2-7
clone_size: many
d_call: NA
v_call: TRBV3-1
cdr3_aa: CASSQVGGEQYF
cdr3_nt: TGTGCCAGCAGCCAAGTTGGAGGCGAGCAGTACTTC

j_call: TRBJ2-3
clone_size: NA
d_call: TRBD2
v_call: TRBV7-9
cdr3_aa: CASSLGLAGARGGEGRHTQYF
cdr3_nt: TGTGCCAGCAGCCTGGGACTAGCGGGAGCCCGTGGCGGGGAAGGAAGGCATACGCAGTATTTT

j_call: TRBJ2-1
clone_size: many
d_call: NA
v_call: TRBV21-1
cdr3_aa: CASSKAGQGPNEQFF
cdr3_nt: TGTGCCAGCAGCAAAGCGGGACAGGGCCCCAATGAGCAGTTCTTC

j_call: TRBJ2-1
clone_size: many
d_call: TRBD2
v_call: TRBV19
cdr3_aa: CASSMGGRGSYNEQFF
cdr3_nt: TGTGCCAGTAGTATGGGCGGGAGGGGGTCCTACAATGAGCAGTTCTTC

j_call: TRBJ2-1
clone_size: many
d_call: NA
v_call: TRBV13
cdr3_aa: CASSPYLHDEQFF
cdr3_nt: TGTGCCAGCAGCCCCTATTTGCACGATGAGCAGTTCTTC

j_call: TRBJ2-3
clone_size: few
d_call: NA
v_call: TRBV7-2
cdr3_aa: CASSHPTGGLRDTQYF
cdr3_nt: TGTGCCAGCAGCCATCCAACCGGGGGCCTAAGGGATACGCAGTATTTT

j_call: TRBJ2-1
clone_size: many
d_call: TRBD1
v_call: TRBV6-5
cdr3_aa: CASSYSPRGLVNEQFF
cdr3_nt: TGTGCCAGCAGTTACTCGCCCAGGGGGCTCGTCAATGAGCAGTTCTTC

j_call: TRBJ2-3
clone_size: many
d_call: TRBD2
v_call: TRBV24-1
cdr3_aa: CATSDPRGYGDTQYF
cdr3_nt: TGTGCCACCAGTGATCCGCGGGGGTACGGAGATACGCAGTATTTT

j_call: TRBJ2-6
clone_size: many
d_call: NA
v_call: TRBV30
cdr3_aa: CAWRGGSGANVLTF
cdr3_nt: TGTGCCTGGAGAGGAGGGTCTGGGGCCAACGTCCTGACTTTC

j_call: TRBJ2-5
clone_size: many
d_call: NA
v_call: TRBV20-1
cdr3_aa: CSAPARSSQETQYF
cdr3_nt: TGCAGTGCTCCCGCCAGGAGTTCTCAAGAGACCCAGTACTTC

j_call: TRBJ2-5
clone_size: many
d_call: NA
v_call: TRBV7-3
cdr3_aa: CASSSMGGQETQYF
cdr3_nt: TGTGCCAGCAGCTCAATGGGGGGACAAGAGACCCAGTACTTC

j_call: TRBJ2-4
clone_size: many
d_call: NA
v_call: TRBV7-2
cdr3_aa: CASSQSGSLAKNIQYF
cdr3_nt: TGTGCCAGCAGCCAGTCCGGATCCCTAGCCAAAAACATTCAGTACTTC

j_call: TRBJ2-1
clone_size: medium-sized
d_call: TRBD2
v_call: TRBV12-3/TRBV12-4
cdr3_aa: CANGLAGGGNEQFF
cdr3_nt: TGTGCCAACGGACTAGCGGGAGGCGGCAATGAGCAGTTCTTC

j_call: TRBJ2-1
clone_size: many
d_call: TRBD2
v_call: TRBV7-6
cdr3_aa: CASSLMTSGVYNEQFF
cdr3_nt: TGTGCCAGCAGCTTAATGACTAGCGGGGTCTACAATGAGCAGTTCTTC

j_call: TRBJ2-7
clone_size: many
d_call: NA
v_call: TRBV7-9
cdr3_aa: CASTRAAASTYEQYF
cdr3_nt: TGTGCCAGCACCCGGGCGGCAGCAAGCACCTACGAGCAGTACTTC

j_call: TRBJ1-1
clone_size: many
d_call: NA
v_call: TRBV30
cdr3_aa: CAWSFGGSGNTEAFF
cdr3_nt: TGTGCCTGGAGTTTCGGGGGCAGTGGGAACACTGAAGCTTTCTTT

j_call: TRBJ2-1
clone_size: few
d_call: TRBD2
v_call: TRBV30
cdr3_aa: CALDSGSYNEQFF
cdr3_nt: TGTGCCCTGGATAGCGGGTCCTACAATGAGCAGTTCTTC

j_call: TRBJ2-2
clone_size: many
d_call: NA
v_call: TRBV6-4
cdr3_aa: CASSDSGGSNTGELFF
cdr3_nt: TGTGCCAGCAGTGACTCTGGGGGGTCGAACACCGGGGAGCTGTTTTTT

j_call: TRBJ2-2
clone_size: many
d_call: TRBD2
v_call: TRBV7-3
cdr3_aa: CASSSGLAGGTGELFF
cdr3_nt: TGTGCCAGCAGCTCCGGACTAGCGGGGGGCACCGGGGAGCTGTTTTTT

j_call: TRBJ2-1
clone_size: NA
d_call: TRBD2
v_call: TRBV19
cdr3_aa: CASSMRAGELLNEQFF
cdr3_nt: TGTGCCAGTAGTATGAGGGCGGGAGAGTTGCTTAATGAGCAGTTCTTC

j_call: TRBJ1-1
clone_size: many
d_call: NA
v_call: TRBV12-5
cdr3_aa: CASGLVGPRKNTEAFF
cdr3_nt: TGTGCTAGTGGTTTGGTAGGTCCACGGAAGAACACTGAAGCTTTCTTT

j_call: TRBJ2-7
clone_size: many
d_call: NA
v_call: TRBV4-1
cdr3_aa: CASSPKEPALPSYEQYF
cdr3_nt: TGCGCCAGCAGCCCCAAGGAGCCAGCCCTACCTTCCTACGAGCAGTACTTC